The rows below give T cell receptor beta chains drawn from one sample of a study of cytomegalovirus exposure and HLA in healthy donors. Sequenced by immunoSEQ multiplex PCR; TCRdb stores in-frame clones only, minus some. The sample includes about 220,000 clones, about 91% seen only once; the top ten take about 2.7%. The sample consisted of PBMCs. These receptors were collected from a woman younger than 30 in good health and CMV-seronegative. Each CDR3 is given with its conserved first and last residue. A D gene is named only where the DNA matches it firmly. The size of a clone is reported for some rows only, either as once, few or many, or as a class for expanded clones.

v_call	d_call	j_call	clone_size	cdr3_nt	cdr3_aa
TRBV21-1	NA	TRBJ2-7	NA	TGTGCCAGCAGCAAAGCCAAGACTAGCGATCCCTACGAGCAGTACTTC	CASSKAKTSDPYEQYF
TRBV5-6	NA	TRBJ2-5	NA	TGTGCCAGCAGCTTTGGACAGTTCCAAGAGACCCAGTACTTC	CASSFGQFQETQYF
TRBV2	TRBD2	TRBJ2-5	NA	TGTGCCAGCAGTATACTAGCGGGAGTTGAAGAGACCCAGTACTTC	CASSILAGVEETQYF
TRBV19	NA	TRBJ1-2	NA	TGTGCCAGTAATATGGGAGGTAACTATGGCTACACCTTC	CASNMGGNYGYTF
TRBV11-2	TRBD1	TRBJ1-2	NA	TGTGCCAGCAGCTTATTTTCAGGGGGCGACTATGGCTACACCTTC	CASSLFSGGDYGYTF
TRBV29-1	NA	TRBJ1-2	NA	TGCAGCGTGGACTCTAATCGGTATGGCTACACCTTC	CSVDSNRYGYTF
TRBV29-1	TRBD1	TRBJ2-1	NA	TGCAGCGTTGAGGGGACAGGGTACAATGAGCAGTTCTTC	CSVEGTGYNEQFF
TRBV7-2	NA	TRBJ2-7	once	TGTGCCAGCAGCTTAGGGGGCCTCTCGTCCTACGAGCAGTACTTC	CASSLGGLSSYEQYF
TRBV2	NA	TRBJ1-4	NA	TGTGCCAGCAGTGACCCGGGGTCTACAACTAATGAAAAACTGTTTTTT	CASSDPGSTTNEKLFF
TRBV5-1	TRBD1	TRBJ2-7	once	TGCGCCAGCAGCTGGGGCGACAGGGGCCGTTACGAGCAGTACTTC	CASSWGDRGRYEQYF
TRBV28	TRBD2	TRBJ2-4	NA	TGTGCCAGCGTAGCGGGAGCGGGGACGGCCAAAAACATTCAGTACTTC	CASVAGAGTAKNIQYF
TRBV6-5	TRBD1	TRBJ1-4	NA	TGTGCCAGCAGTCTCCGGAGACAGGGGCGGGAAAAACTGTTTTTT	CASSLRRQGREKLFF
TRBV28	TRBD2	TRBJ2-5	NA	TGTGCCAGCAGTTTCGGACTAGCGGGAGACATGACCCAGTACTTC	CASSFGLAGDMTQYF
TRBV7-8	TRBD1	TRBJ2-5	NA	TGTGCCAGCAGCTTAGTCGACAGGGAGTTACAAGAGACCCAGTACTTC	CASSLVDRELQETQYF
TRBV5-4	NA	TRBJ2-1	NA	TGTGCCAGCAGCTATACAACTAGCTTTGAGCAGTTCTTC	CASSYTTSFEQFF
TRBV7-9	NA	TRBJ2-1	NA	TGTGCCAGCAAGTGGGCCGGTAATGAGCAGTTCTTC	CASKWAGNEQFF
TRBV13	TRBD2	TRBJ2-2	NA	TGTGCCAGCAGCTTAGGGACTAGCGGATACACCGGGGAGCTGTTTTTT	CASSLGTSGYTGELFF
TRBV4-1	NA	TRBJ2-1	NA	TGCGCCAGCAGCCAAGATAGGGGAGGTGAGCAGTTCTTC	CASSQDRGGEQFF
TRBV28	TRBD1	TRBJ2-7	NA	TGTGCCAGCAGTGAAACCGGGACAGGGGACTCCTACGAGCAGTACTTC	CASSETGTGDSYEQYF
TRBV19	NA	TRBJ2-7	NA	TGTGCCAGTAGTAAGACAGAGTCCTACGAGCAGTACTTC	CASSKTESYEQYF
TRBV6-5	TRBD2	TRBJ2-1	NA	TGTGCCAGCAGGAAAAGGACTAGCGGGGATTCAGAGCAGTTCTTC	CASRKRTSGDSEQFF
TRBV7-2	TRBD1	TRBJ2-5	NA	TGTGCCAGCAGAATAGGGGGCTCAGAGACCCAGTACTTC	CASRIGGSETQYF
TRBV7-9	NA	TRBJ2-3	NA	TGTGCCAGCAGCTCGCTACTCCTCCCAGATACGCAGTATTTT	CASSSLLLPDTQYF
TRBV28	TRBD1	TRBJ1-5	NA	TGTGCCAGCAGTTTGCAGAGGGGGCGTCAGCCCCAGCATTTT	CASSLQRGRQPQHF
TRBV5-6	TRBD1	TRBJ2-3	large	TGTGCCAGCAGGTATCAGACAGGGGCAGATACGCAGTATTTT	CASRYQTGADTQYF
TRBV1	NA	TRBJ2-7	NA	TGCACCAGCAGCCAAGAACCCCGGGACAGGCCCTACGAGCAGTACTTC	CTSSQEPRDRPYEQYF
TRBV9	TRBD2	TRBJ2-3	NA	TGTGCCAGCAGCTTATCGAGCGGGAGGATAACAGATACGCAGTATTTT	CASSLSSGRITDTQYF
TRBV2	NA	TRBJ1-5	few	TGTGCCAGCAGTGCGCAGGGCCTGGGTCAGCCCCAGCATTTT	CASSAQGLGQPQHF
TRBV11-3	TRBD2	TRBJ2-1	NA	TGTGCCAGCAGCTCACTGGGACTAGCGTCCTACAATGAGCAGTTCTTC	CASSSLGLASYNEQFF
TRBV29-1	NA	TRBJ2-7	NA	TGCAGCGTTGAACAGTCCCCCTACGAGCAGTACTTC	CSVEQSPYEQYF
TRBV11-2	NA	TRBJ1-1	NA	TGTGCCAGCAGCTTCAGAAGCGGGAGTTTGAACACTGAAGCTTTCTTT	CASSFRSGSLNTEAFF
TRBV7-9	NA	TRBJ2-7	NA	TGTGCCAGCAGCCCCGGGAAACTTCCGTCCTACGAGCAGTACTTC	CASSPGKLPSYEQYF
TRBV7-7	NA	TRBJ2-5	once	TGTGCTAGCAGCTTAGGTGGAGGGCCGATTGGTTTTAAGGAGACCCAGTACTTC	CASSLGGGPIGFKETQYF
TRBV29-1	TRBD1	TRBJ1-2	NA	TGCAGCGTCTTGACCGGGACAGGGCCCGGCTACACCTTC	CSVLTGTGPGYTF
TRBV7-9	NA	TRBJ1-1	NA	TGTGCCAGCAGCCCCTACACGGGGGGGGAAGCTTTCTTT	CASSPYTGGEAFF
TRBV28	NA	TRBJ1-5	NA	TGTGCCAGCAGTTCGGACATCCGTAGCAATCAGCCCCAGCATTTT	CASSSDIRSNQPQHF
TRBV27	TRBD1	TRBJ1-5	NA	TGTGCCAGCAGTTTATATAGCCCAGGACAGGGGGCCCGTCAGCCCCAGCATTTT	CASSLYSPGQGARQPQHF
TRBV13	NA	TRBJ2-3	NA	TGTGCCAGCAGCCCCACGGCGGGCGTCACAGATACGCAGTATTTT	CASSPTAGVTDTQYF
TRBV6-5	TRBD1	TRBJ1-5	NA	TGTGCCAGCAGTAAGGACAGGGATCAGCCCCGGCATTTT	CASSKDRDQPRHF
TRBV18	NA	TRBJ2-7	NA	TGTGCCAGCTCACCACGGGACAACTCCTACGAGCAGTACTTC	CASSPRDNSYEQYF
TRBV30	TRBD1	TRBJ1-4	NA	TGTGCCTGGAGTCCAGGACAGGGGAACGAAAAACTGTTTTTT	CAWSPGQGNEKLFF
TRBV7-2	NA	TRBJ1-2	NA	TGTGCCAGCAGCTTCGGGGTCACGGGGGGCTACACCTTC	CASSFGVTGGYTF
TRBV27	NA	TRBJ2-6	once	TGTGCCAGCAGTCCAAGACAGACCCCCTTCTCTGGGGCCAACGTCCTGACTTTC	CASSPRQTPFSGANVLTF
TRBV28	NA	TRBJ1-4	NA	TGTGCCAGCAGTTTAGGGGGAACAGGGTATGAAAAACTGTTTTTT	CASSLGGTGYEKLFF
TRBV27	TRBD2	TRBJ2-1	NA	TGTGCCAGCAGCCCGTTGTTGACGGGAGGGACTAATGAGCAGTTCTTC	CASSPLLTGGTNEQFF
TRBV5-1	NA	TRBJ1-2	NA	TGCGCCAGCAGCTTCCACGGGAGCAAGAATGGCTACACCTTC	CASSFHGSKNGYTF
TRBV27	NA	TRBJ2-7	NA	TGTGCCAGCAGTTCCAGGGTGAGCTCCTACGAGCAGTACTTC	CASSSRVSSYEQYF
TRBV9	TRBD2	TRBJ2-7	once	TGTGCCAGCAGCGTAGGTGCGGGACTACTGTACGAGCAGTACTTC	CASSVGAGLLYEQYF
TRBV4-2	NA	TRBJ2-1	NA	TGTGCCAGCAGCCAAGAAGGGAGTTACAATGAGCAGTTCTTC	CASSQEGSYNEQFF
TRBV28	NA	TRBJ2-5	once	TGTGCCAGCAGGGCCGGGACACTAATCGGAGAGACCCAGTACTTC	CASRAGTLIGETQYF